These 23 T cell receptor beta chains were sequenced from one sample in a study of cytomegalovirus exposure and HLA in healthy donors. PCR used 60 Vbeta primers and 13 Jbeta primers. Data came from immunoSEQ multiplex PCR; TCRdb stores just in-frame clones and leaves some out. Among 120,000 to 150,000 clones listed, around two thirds were seen once. The sample comprised PBMCs. The receptors stem from a male donor in good health and CMV-seronegative.

V is TRBV28 and J is TRBJ1-4; TRBD1 might be the D (6 bases). The V end was cut by 5 bases, the J end by 5 bases, with 15 bases between. Germline V CDR1 and CDR2: MDHEN, SYDVKM. The CDR3 contains 15 residues. CDR3 DNA sequence: TGTGCCAGCAGTCTAGACAGGACGGTAAATGAAAAACTGTTTTTT. Translated: CASSLDRTVNEKLFF.

The chain carries TRBV6-5 and TRBJ2-2, with 7 bases matching TRBD1. CDR1 is MNHEY, CDR2 SVGAGI, per germline. V lost 5 bases and J lost 6; bases outside the gene matches: 6. The CDR3 is made up of 14 amino acids. The CDR3 here is CASSRDSLAGELFF. CDR3 DNA: TGTGCCAGCAGTAGGGACAGTCTCGCCGGGGAGCTGTTTTTT.

This clone showed up just a few times. The chain links TRBV10-3 to TRBJ2-3; 9 bases match TRBD1. The CDR3 runs 17 residues. Germline CDR1 and CDR2: ENHRY and SYGVKD. The junction had 7 bases not matched to a gene; V was cut back by 2 bases and J by 1 base. DNA for the CDR3: TGTGCCATCAGTGAGACGCGCCGGGACAGGGGCACAGATACGCAGTATTTT. As protein: CAISETRRDRGTDTQYF.

The rearrangement joins TRBV11-3 to TRBJ2-1; possibly TRBD1 for D (5 bases). Germline-derived CDR1 and CDR2 are SGHNT and YENEEA. V lost 4 bases, J lost 5 bases, and 12 bases lay in between. The CDR3 runs to 14 residues. CDR3 protein: CASSSRRQNNEQFF. CDR3 nucleotides: TGTGCCAGCAGCTCTAGAAGACAGAACAATGAGCAGTTCTTC.

This clone showed up just a few times. The chain has TRBV11-2 and TRBJ1-2; 9 nucleotides line up with TRBD1. With V trimmed by 1 base and J by 8 bases, 2 bases remained unmatched. This CDR3 comprises 13 residues. From germline, CDR1 is SGHAT and CDR2 FQNNGV. CDR3: CASSLGTGDGYTF. DNA for the CDR3: TGTGCCAGCAGCTTAGGGACAGGGGACGGCTACACCTTC.

V and J are TRBV2 and TRBJ1-2, with D perhaps TRBD1 (6 bases). The CDR3 sequence is 12 residues long. Trimming shortened V by 10 bases and J by 3 bases, and 12 bases separated the two germline ends. Germline CDR1 reads SNHLY; CDR2 reads FYNNEI. The CDR3 coding sequence is TGTGCCATTACAGGGACGTACTATGGCTACACCTTC. Amino acids: CAITGTYYGYTF.

The chain carries TRBV15 and TRBJ1-5, with 7 bases aligning to TRBD1. The germline CDR1 and CDR2 sequences are LNHNV and YYDKDF (reference sequence). V gave up 2 bases and J gave up 6 bases; unmatched junction bases: 4. The CDR3 runs 14 residues. CDR3 protein: CATSRRQGGQPQHF. CDR3 in DNA: TGTGCCACCAGCAGAAGACAGGGTGGTCAGCCCCAGCATTTT.

This clone was counted only a few times. The V call is TRBV7-3, the J call TRBJ2-3; D remains ambiguous. The germline V and J ends were trimmed by 2 bases and 4 bases, with 10 bases remaining between them. The germline gives CDR1 SGHTA, CDR2 FQGTGA. CDR3 size: 14 residues. The CDR3 DNA reads TGTGCCAGCAGCTTAGGCACGGCGGCAGATACGCAGTATTTT. Translation gives CASSLGTAADTQYF.

The chain uses TRBV5-1 and TRBJ1-2; 9 bases fit TRBD1. Germline CDR1 SGHRS, CDR2 YFSETQ. The length of the CDR3 is 16 residues. Unmatched junction bases numbered 16, after V lost 5 bases and J lost 8 bases. The CDR3 spells CASSLRQRDRASGYTF. In DNA, the CDR3 is TGCGCCAGCAGTCTGCGCCAAAGGGACAGGGCTTCCGGCTACACCTTC.

This chain links TRBV6-5 with TRBJ2-7; 8 nucleotides align to TRBD1. Germline CDR1 is MNHEY and CDR2 is SVGAGI. Trimming took 2 bases from V and 2 from J; bases not matched to a gene: 5. The CDR3 loop spans 15 amino acids. The CDR3 DNA reads as TGTGCCAGCAGTTACCTTGGACAGGGTACCTACGAGCAGTACTTC. It specifies CASSYLGQGTYEQYF.

V usage is TRBV28 and J usage is TRBJ1-2; D is possibly TRBD1 (5 bases). Germline lookup yields CDR1 MDHEN and CDR2 SYDVKM. Trimming removed 7 bases from V and 8 bases from J, with 14 bases in between. CDR3 length: 12 residues. CDR3 in amino acids: CASTGFFDGYTF. Written as DNA, the CDR3 is TGTGCCAGCACAGGGTTCTTTGACGGCTACACCTTC.

This rearrangement joins TRBV25-1 to TRBJ1-1; D is uncertain. This CDR3 has 16 residues. Trimming shortened V by 7 bases and J by 1 base, and 19 bases separated the two germline ends. Germline-derived CDR1 and CDR2 are MGHDK and SYGVNS. The chain's CDR3 is CASTQRRTLGNTEAFF. The CDR3 coding sequence is TGTGCCAGCACCCAAAGGAGGACCTTGGGGAACACTGAAGCTTTCTTT.

V usage is TRBV19 and J usage is TRBJ1-1; a weak D match, TRBD1 (5 bases). V lost 10 bases, J lost 3 bases, and 12 bases lay in between. Germline V gives CDR1 LNHDA, CDR2 SQIVND (reference sequence). The CDR3 is 12 amino acids. CDR3 protein: CATRAGDTEAFF. DNA for the CDR3: TGTGCCACACGGGCGGGGGACACTGAAGCTTTCTTT.

The V and J genes are TRBV4-3 and TRBJ2-6; maybe TRBD2 (5 bases). The CDR3 spans 16 residues. Germline-derived CDR1 and CDR2 are LGHNA and YSLEER. Trimming stripped 3 bases from V and 4 bases from J, with 13 bases between. CDR3 sequence: CASSHSPTGGANVLTF. The CDR3 DNA sequence: TGCGCCAGCAGCCATTCCCCTACGGGGGGGGCCAACGTCCTGACTTTC.

The chain employs TRBV11-2 and TRBJ1-2; TRBD1 agrees at 8 bases. Germline assignment: CDR1 SGHAT and CDR2 FQNNGV. The V and J ends lost 5 bases and 0 bases, in that order; junction bases with no gene match: 8. The CDR3 is 16 residues long. CDR3 in amino acids: CASSARQGRANYGYTF. In DNA form, the CDR3 reads TGTGCCAGCAGCGCCCGACAGGGGAGAGCTAACTATGGCTACACCTTC.

This clone was seen more than once but under ten times. The chain recombines TRBV6-4 with TRBJ2-6, with TRBD1 as a possible D gene (5 bases). CDR3 length: 17 residues. Trimming cost V 3 bases and J 0 bases, with 12 bases left between them. Germline V gene lookup returns CDR1 MRHNA and CDR2 SNTAGT. The CDR3, as DNA: TGTGCCAGCAGTGAGGATGGGGCAGTCTCTGGGGCCAACGTCCTGACTTTC. It translates to CASSEDGAVSGANVLTF.

The chain joins TRBV7-2 to TRBJ2-7; possible D gene TRBD2, 5 bases. The V and J ends lost 1 base and 3 bases respectively, with 10 bases between them. The V gene's germline CDR1 is SGHTA and CDR2 FQGNSA. The CDR3 sequence is 14 residues long. This CDR3 is CASSLEWRSYEQYF. The CDR3 DNA reads TGTGCCAGCAGCTTAGAATGGAGGAGCTACGAGCAGTACTTC.

The sample holds a few counts of this clone. The gene calls are TRBV5-6 and TRBJ2-2; TRBD1 matches at 9 bases. The V and J ends lost 3 bases and 5 bases, in that order; junction bases with no gene match: 11. The CDR3 is made up of 17 amino acids. The germline CDR1 and CDR2 sequences are SGHDT and YYEEEE. CDR3 sequence: CASSSLGTGTGTGELFF. As DNA, the CDR3 is TGTGCCAGCAGCTCGTTGGGCACCGGGACAGGGACCGGGGAGCTGTTTTTT.

This chain uses TRBV6-1 with TRBJ2-1; 7 positions agree with TRBD2. The length of the CDR3 is 15 residues. The junction had 2 bases not matched to a gene; V was cut back by 3 bases and J by 0 bases. Germline-derived CDR1 and CDR2 are MNHNS and SASEGT. Here the CDR3 DNA reads TGTGCCAGCAGTGAGATAGCGGGCTCCTACAATGAGCAGTTCTTC. This translates into CASSEIAGSYNEQFF.

The V call is TRBV7-2, the J call TRBJ2-7; TRBD1 matches at 8 bases. V was pared by 3 bases and J by 0 bases, with 1 base of the junction left unmatched. The CDR3 totals 14 residues. Germline CDR1 and CDR2: SGHTA and FQGNSA. For the CDR3, the DNA is TGTGCCAGCAGCTTGGGGACAGGCTCCTACGAGCAGTACTTC. It codes for CASSLGTGSYEQYF.

V usage is TRBV18 and J usage is TRBJ2-6, with D perhaps TRBD1 (6 bases). CDR3 length: 18 amino acids. From germline, CDR1 is KGHSH and CDR2 LQKENI. V shed 3 bases and J shed 2 bases, with 17 bases lying between them. This CDR3 reads CASSPTGTTPAGANVLTF. The CDR3, as DNA: TGTGCCAGCTCACCGACCGGGACAACCCCTGCTGGGGCCAACGTCCTGACTTTC.

The gene calls are TRBV7-9 and TRBJ1-4; D perhaps matches TRBD1 (6 bases). Germline lookup yields CDR1 SEHNR and CDR2 FQNEAQ (reference sequence). The length of the CDR3 is 14 residues. The V end was cut by 5 bases, the J end by 8 bases, with 15 bases between. In DNA form, the CDR3 reads TGTGCCAGCAGCATACAGGGAGGGCACGAAAAACTGTTTTTT. Translation: CASSIQGGHEKLFF.

CDR3 nucleotide sequence: TGTGCCAGCAGTTTCAGGGGTATGGATACGCAGTATTTT. It specifies CASSFRGMDTQYF. The genes are TRBV27 and TRBJ2-3; D is possibly TRBD1 (6 bases). The CDR3 has 13 amino acids. The germline V gene encodes CDR1 MNHEY and CDR2 SMNVEV (reference sequence). V lost 3 bases and J lost 6, with 10 bases in between.